A selection of T cell receptor beta chains follows, all from one sample in a study of blood T cell repertoires in COVID-19. TCRdb keeps only in-frame clones here, not all; method: immunoSEQ multiplex PCR. The table records 150,000 or so clones, 80% to 90% of them present only once. Sequenced: peripheral blood. All receptors come from a woman in her seventies with COVID-19, enrolled during active disease. CDR3s include the opening cysteine and the closing phenylalanine or tryptophan. The order of the fields is clone size, V gene, J gene, D gene, CDR3 DNA, CDR3 protein. A D gene is named only where the DNA matches it firmly. Part of the rows lack a size; the others show once, few, many or a class for expanded clones.

-	TRBV7-2	TRBJ2-3	TRBD2	TGTGCCAGCAGCGATCGACTAGCAGGCACAGATACGCAGTATTTT	CASSDRLAGTDTQYF
-	TRBV2	TRBJ2-7	-	TGTGCCAGCACGTCACAGGACAGAATGAGCTCCTACGAGCAGTACTTC	CASTSQDRMSSYEQYF
few	TRBV6-6	TRBJ2-7	TRBD2	TGTGCCAGCAGCTTAGCGGGGGAGATAGACGAGCAGTACTTC	CASSLAGEIDEQYF
once	TRBV19	TRBJ2-7	-	TGTGCCAGTAACGCACAAGCTAGCGACTACGAGCAGTACTTC	CASNAQASDYEQYF
-	TRBV19	TRBJ2-7	TRBD2	TGTGCCAGTAGTATCCGAGCGGGGGTCTCCAGCTCCTACGAGCAGTACTTC	CASSIRAGVSSSYEQYF
-	TRBV9	TRBJ1-2	-	TGTGCCAGCAGCGTAGGAGGGTTCGATGGCTACACCTTC	CASSVGGFDGYTF
few	TRBV28	TRBJ1-5	-	TGTGCCAGCATCAAGGGACAATTTAGCAATCAGCCCCAGCATTTT	CASIKGQFSNQPQHF
-	TRBV6-5	TRBJ2-1	-	TGTGCCAGCAGTTACTCGAGGGTGGCAGGACCACAGTTCTTC	CASSYSRVAGPQFF
-	TRBV4-2	TRBJ2-1	TRBD2	TGTGCCAGCAGCCTGTACTTGAGACTAGCGGGGGGCTACAATGAGCAGTTCTTC	CASSLYLRLAGGYNEQFF
-	TRBV3-1/TRBV3-2	TRBJ2-4	TRBD2	TGTGCCAGCAGCCAAGATGGGACTAGCGGGGGAAAAAACATTCAGTACTTC	CASSQDGTSGGKNIQYF
few	TRBV6-5	TRBJ1-1	-	TGTATCTCGGGGGGCACTGAAGCTTTCTTT	CISGGTEAFF
-	TRBV7-7	TRBJ2-5	TRBD2	TGTGCCAGCAGCTTAGGCGGGGGGGTTCAAGAGACCCAGTACTTC	CASSLGGGVQETQYF
-	TRBV14	TRBJ1-2	-	TGTGCCAGCAGTCTCACACAGACGTATGGCTACACCTTC	CASSLTQTYGYTF
-	TRBV5-1	TRBJ1-4	TRBD1	TGCGCCAGCAGCTTGGAGGGGGCCTCTAATGAAAAACTGTTTTTT	CASSLEGASNEKLFF
-	TRBV19	TRBJ1-2	TRBD1	TGTGCCAGTAGTGAGACAGGGGCCATCTATGGCTACACCTTC	CASSETGAIYGYTF
-	TRBV7-9	TRBJ2-1	-	TGTGCCAGCAGCTTAGGTCTTCTAGCTTATGAGCAGTTCTTC	CASSLGLLAYEQFF
-	TRBV7-9	TRBJ1-2	TRBD1	TGTGCCAGCAGCTTAGACGTGACAGGGGCATCTGGCTACACCTTC	CASSLDVTGASGYTF
-	TRBV19	TRBJ1-4	-	TGTGCCAGTAGAACCCGGACAGACGCGGCAACTAATGAAAAACTGTTTTTT	CASRTRTDAATNEKLFF
once	TRBV28	TRBJ1-2	TRBD1	TGTGCCAGTCGGACAGGGGGCTATGGCTACACCTTC	CASRTGGYGYTF
-	TRBV7-9	TRBJ2-1	-	TGTGCCAGCAGCCGAACAGGGAGCGCCGGCAATGAGCAGTTCTTC	CASSRTGSAGNEQFF
-	TRBV19	TRBJ1-5	TRBD1	TGTGCCAGTAGTATAGGAGGGGGCCATCAGCCCCAGCATTTT	CASSIGGGHQPQHF
-	TRBV19	TRBJ1-1	-	TGTGCCAGTAGTATATTCCAGAAAAGTGAAGCTTTCTTT	CASSIFQKSEAFF
-	TRBV6-5	TRBJ1-1	-	TGTGCCAGCCTGCCGCGAATGTACGGTGCTGAAGCTTTCTTT	CASLPRMYGAEAFF
-	TRBV30	TRBJ2-2	-	TGTGCCTCCGAGGGATACCCTAATGCCGGGGAGCTGTTTTTT	CASEGYPNAGELFF
-	TRBV3-1/TRBV3-2	TRBJ1-2	-	TGTGCCAGCAGCCAAGACAGGGTAGTCTATGGCTACACCTTC	CASSQDRVVYGYTF
-	TRBV29-1	TRBJ1-5	TRBD1	TGCAGCGTTGCGCAAGGGGGCCCTAATCAGCCCCAGCATTTT	CSVAQGGPNQPQHF
-	TRBV5-1	TRBJ2-1	TRBD2	TGCGCCCCGCGGGGCACTAGCGGGGCTAAGGGAAGCTCCTACAATGAGCAGTTCTTC	CAPRGTSGAKGSSYNEQFF
-	TRBV7-3	TRBJ2-7	TRBD1	TGTGCCAGCACGGACAGGGTTCGCAACGAGCAGTACTTC	CASTDRVRNEQYF